These 21 T cell receptor beta chains originate from one sample sequenced in a study of early T cells in non-severe SARS-CoV-2 infection. TCRdb re-analysed the 5' RACE reads in MiXCR, keeping a single row per CDR3 protein. The sample comprises around 35,000 distinct CDR3 sequences, approximately 6.1% of which are singletons, and around 4.8% rests with the top ten. Sequenced input: whole blood. The receptors originated from an adult who was a healthcare worker with PCR-confirmed SARS-CoV-2 infection or an uninfected control (not recorded which).

This clonotype was observed at least ten times. The CDR3 bases are TGTGCCAGCAGCCAAGATCAGGGGGTCGGCGGCTACACCTTC. Residues: CASSQDQGVGGYTF. The genes are TRBV4-2 and TRBJ1-2; TRBD1 matches 7 bases. J lost 8 bases, V lost 0 bases, and 6 bases had no gene match. CDR1 LGHNA and CDR2 YNFKEQ come from the germline V gene. The CDR3 length is 14 residues.

This clonotype showed up many times. The chain combines TRBV29-1 with TRBJ1-1; no clear D gene. Germline assignment: CDR1 SQVTM and CDR2 ANQGSEA. Trimming pared 2 bases from V and 5 bases from J, leaving 12 bases between. CDR3 length: 13 residues. Written as DNA, the CDR3 is TGCAGCGTTGAAATTAGGGAGGGTACTGAAGCTTTCTTT. As protein: CSVEIREGTEAFF.

This clonotype has just a few counts. In DNA form, the CDR3 reads TGTGCCAGCAGCCCAGGGGCGGGAGGGTACAATGAGCAGTTCTTC. This gives the protein CASSPGAGGYNEQFF. The chain combines TRBV27 with TRBJ2-1, with TRBD2 identical over 9 bases. This CDR3 is built from 15 residues. Germline V gives CDR1 MNHEY, CDR2 SMNVEV (reference sequence). Trimming removed 6 bases from V and 4 bases from J; junction bases left unmatched: 7.

This clonotype came up many times. CDR3 sequence reads: CSVQGAGATEAFF. The CDR3 DNA sequence: TGCAGCGTCCAGGGGGCAGGGGCCACTGAAGCTTTCTTT. The gene calls are TRBV29-1 and TRBJ1-1; TRBD1 matches at 8 bases. The V gene end was trimmed by 6 bases and the J gene end by 4 bases; junction bases not matched to a gene: 7. Germline V gene sequence: CDR1 SQVTM, CDR2 ANQGSEA. The CDR3 is made up of 13 amino acids.

The sample holds many counts of this clonotype. This chain links TRBV7-2 with TRBJ1-2; D may be TRBD1 (5 bases). The V end lost 5 bases, the J end lost 7 bases, and 20 bases lay between the germline ends. The CDR3 is 15 amino acids. Looked up from germline, CDR1 is SGHTA and CDR2 is FQGNSA. The CDR3 bases are TGTGCCAGCAGCCGGATCGGCAACAGGCTGGGTGGCTACACCTTC. Translating it yields CASSRIGNRLGGYTF. The entire variable domain, with the rest obtained from reference TRBV7-2 and TRBJ1-2, is as follows: GAGVSQSPSNKVTEKGKDVELRCDPISGHTALYWYRQSLGQGLEFLIYFQGNSAPDKSGLPSDRFSAERTGGSVSTLTIQRTQQEDSAVYLCASSRIGNRLGGYTFGSGTRLTVV.

This clonotype was counted at least ten times. The chain combines TRBV11-2 with TRBJ1-1, with 7 bases aligning to TRBD1. The CDR3 runs to 14 residues. The V segment lost 2 bases and the J segment 5 bases; nucleotides outside the gene matches: 5. The germline V gene has CDR1 SGHAT and CDR2 FQNNGV. As DNA, the CDR3 is TGTGCCAGCAGCTTATGGGGCAGGGGGACTGAAGCTTTCTTT. This sequence encodes CASSLWGRGTEAFF.

This clonotype has ten or more counts. The genes are TRBV29-1 and TRBJ2-7; tentatively, D is TRBD1 or TRBD2 (6 bases each). Germline V lookup: CDR1 SQVTM, CDR2 ANQGSEA. This CDR3 contains 12 residues. The V end lost 4 bases, the J end lost 6 bases, and 13 bases lay between the germline ends. The CDR3 sequence: CSVGRGNGEQYF. The CDR3 DNA reads TGCAGCGTTGGGAGGGGGAACGGCGAGCAGTACTTC.

The sample holds many counts of this clonotype. The chain joins TRBV7-9 to TRBJ1-6; 7 nucleotides line up with TRBD1. Germline CDR1 is SEHNR and CDR2 is FQNEAQ (reference sequence). This CDR3 contains 14 residues. The J segment lost 10 bases and the V segment lost 3 bases, leaving 6 bases of the junction unmatched. The CDR3 nucleotides are TGTGCCAGCAGCTTGACAGGGCGAGACTCACCCCTCCACTTT. Translated: CASSLTGRDSPLHF.

This clonotype was detected a few times. V usage is TRBV11-2 and J usage is TRBJ2-2; D uncertain. The V gene's germline CDR1 is SGHAT and CDR2 FQNNGV. CDR3 length: 12 amino acids. V lost 4 bases to trimming and J lost 6 bases, with 6 bases between them. The CDR3 nucleotides read TGTGCCAGCAGCTCGATAGCCGGGGAGCTGTTTTTT. It encodes CASSSIAGELFF.

The V call is TRBV9, the J call TRBJ1-4; D is possibly TRBD1 (6 bases). This CDR3 contains 15 residues. Trimming took off 4 bases at V and 8 bases at J, with 18 bases between the two ends. The germline CDR1 and CDR2 sequences are SGDLS and YYNGEE. The CDR3 sequence is CASSPYRDLREKLFF. Here the CDR3 DNA reads TGTGCCAGCAGCCCGTACAGGGATTTGAGGGAAAAACTGTTTTTT.

This clonotype was recorded only once. The chain recombines TRBV25-1 with TRBJ2-2; 8 bases map to TRBD2. Germline V gene sequence: CDR1 MGHDK, CDR2 SYGVNS. The CDR3 contains 15 residues. The V and J ends lost 8 bases and 0 bases, in that order; junction bases with no gene match: 5. CDR3 in DNA: TGTGCCAGCCTCCCGACTAGCGCGAACACCGGGGAGCTGTTTTTT. It translates to CASLPTSANTGELFF.

This clonotype was seen repeatedly, ten times or more. The chain is built from TRBV4-1 and TRBJ2-1; D is ambiguous. The V gene's germline CDR1 is MGHRA and CDR2 YSYEKL. The CDR3 consists of 14 residues. Trimming stripped 1 base from V and 8 bases from J, with 12 bases between. DNA of the CDR3: TGCGCCAGCAGCCAAGGAATCCCTATTCATGAGCAGTTCTTC. This gives the protein CASSQGIPIHEQFF.

This clonotype was recorded many times. The chain uses TRBV12-3 or TRBV12-4 and TRBJ2-3; 7 bases map to TRBD1. With V trimmed by 2 bases and J by 2 bases, 4 bases remained unmatched. The CDR3 length is 15 residues. The chain's CDR3 is CASSLMTGITDTQYF. The CDR3 region has the DNA TGTGCCAGCAGTTTAATGACAGGGATCACAGATACGCAGTATTTT.

In this sample, this clonotype turned up many times. The rearrangement links TRBV5-1 to TRBJ2-1; TRBD2 aligns across 10 bases. The CDR3 runs 16 residues. Losses at the gene ends were 5 bases for V and 7 bases for J; bases not matched to a gene: 12. Germline-derived CDR1 and CDR2 are SGHRS and YFSETQ. The CDR3 protein is CASRDPAGGFENEQFF. CDR3 nucleotide sequence: TGCGCCAGCAGAGATCCAGCGGGAGGGTTTGAGAATGAGCAGTTCTTC.

This clonotype occurred a few times. V and J are TRBV28 and TRBJ2-3; TRBD2 matches at 8 bases. The V gene end was trimmed by 8 bases and the J gene end by 0 bases; junction bases not matched to a gene: 7. The CDR3 is 15 amino acids. The germline V gene encodes CDR1 MDHEN and CDR2 SYDVKM. CDR3 region: CASGPLADSTDTQYF. DNA of the CDR3: TGTGCCAGCGGACCACTAGCGGATAGCACAGATACGCAGTATTTT.

This chain joins TRBV9 and TRBJ2-6; a possible D gene is TRBD2 (6 bases). V shed 0 bases and J shed 0 bases, with 7 bases lying between them. This CDR3 has 16 amino acids. CDR1 and CDR2 (germline): SGDLS, YYNGEE. The CDR3 reads CASSVVGGSGANVLTF. The CDR3 DNA reads as TGTGCCAGCAGCGTAGTGGGGGGCTCTGGGGCCAACGTCCTGACTTTC.

This chain links TRBV3-1 with TRBJ2-7; 10 nucleotides line up with TRBD1. J gave up 1 base and V 4 bases, and 7 bases lay outside the gene matches. Germline V gene sequence: CDR1 LGHDT, CDR2 YNNKEL (reference sequence). CDR3 length: 16 amino acids. The CDR3 DNA sequence: TGTGCCAGCAGCCCCCGGGACAGGGGAGGTTCCTACGAGCAGTACTTC. Protein sequence: CASSPRDRGGSYEQYF.

This clonotype was counted ten times or more. The chain combines TRBV7-9 with TRBJ2-1, with 7 bases aligning to TRBD2. CDR1 SEHNR and CDR2 FQNEAQ come from the germline V gene (reference sequence). The CDR3 contains 16 residues. V lost 5 bases to trimming and J lost 0 bases; unmatched junction nucleotides: 7. CDR3 coding DNA: TGTGCCAGCAGCCCCCGCGGGGGAGCCTCCTACAATGAGCAGTTCTTC. This codes for CASSPRGGASYNEQFF.

This clonotype was counted at least ten times. The chain joins TRBV5-1 to TRBJ2-1, with D unresolved. The CDR3 runs to 14 residues. Deletions cut 0 bases from V and 5 bases from J, with 9 bases between. Germline V gene sequence: CDR1 SGHRS, CDR2 YFSETQ. CDR3 amino acids: CASSLGSTNNEQFF. The DNA of the CDR3 is TGCGCCAGCAGCTTGGGGTCTACGAACAATGAGCAGTTCTTC.

This clonotype was recorded at least ten times. The rearrangement uses TRBV27 and TRBJ2-1, with 9 bases fitting TRBD1. Germline assignment: CDR1 MNHEY and CDR2 SMNVEV (reference sequence). The CDR3 has 19 amino acids. V was pared by 0 bases and J by 7 bases, with 16 bases of the junction left unmatched. The CDR3 here is CASSLSAGQGLSLRNEQFF. CDR3 nucleotides: TGTGCCAGCAGTTTATCGGCGGGACAGGGATTGAGTCTTAGGAATGAGCAGTTCTTC.

This clonotype was found many times. The chain has TRBV20-1 and TRBJ2-1; D remains ambiguous. The CDR3 spans 14 residues. Germline CDR1 and CDR2: DFQATT and SNEGSKA (reference sequence). V lost 4 bases, J lost 0 bases, and 10 bases lay in between. The CDR3 loop is CSATHYNSYNEQFF. The CDR3 DNA follows: TGCAGTGCTACACACTATAACTCCTACAATGAGCAGTTCTTC.